These 2 T cell receptor beta chains came from one sample sequenced in a study of blood T cells in healthy people across ages. Using a J-beta primer mix together with a sample-barcoded 5' primer, a second PCR was run for roughly 7 to 11 cycles. A single record per CDR3 protein comes from TCRdb applying MiXCR to the 5' RACE reads. The sample lists 1.5 million to 2 million distinct CDR3 sequences, about 49% occurring once. Input material: blood. Source of these receptors: a middle-aged woman in good health.

The rearrangement uses TRBV2 and TRBJ2-7; 8 nucleotides match TRBD2. The CDR3 runs 14 residues. Losses at the gene ends were 2 bases for V and 3 bases for J; bases not matched to a gene: 3. Germline assignment: CDR1 SNHLY and CDR2 FYNNEI. CDR3 DNA: TGTGCCAGCAGTGAATCTGGGACTAGCTACGAGCAGTACTTC. Amino acids: CASSESGTSYEQYF.

This rearrangement joins TRBV7-2 to TRBJ2-1; D may be TRBD2 (7 bases). V was trimmed by 8 bases and J by 7 bases, leaving 18 bases between them. Germline CDR1 is SGHTA and CDR2 is FQGNSA. The CDR3 has 14 residues. The CDR3 DNA follows: TGTGCCAGCCGAGAACGGGGGGCGGGGAATGAGCAGTTCTTC. Amino acid sequence: CASRERGAGNEQFF. Using reference TRBV7-2 and TRBJ2-1 for the parts outside the CDR3, the full variable domain is GAGVSQSPSNKVTEKGKDVELRCDPISGHTALYWYRQSLGQGLEFLIYFQGNSAPDKSGLPSDRFSAERTGGSVSTLTIQRTQQEDSAVYLCASRERGAGNEQFFGPGTRLTVL.